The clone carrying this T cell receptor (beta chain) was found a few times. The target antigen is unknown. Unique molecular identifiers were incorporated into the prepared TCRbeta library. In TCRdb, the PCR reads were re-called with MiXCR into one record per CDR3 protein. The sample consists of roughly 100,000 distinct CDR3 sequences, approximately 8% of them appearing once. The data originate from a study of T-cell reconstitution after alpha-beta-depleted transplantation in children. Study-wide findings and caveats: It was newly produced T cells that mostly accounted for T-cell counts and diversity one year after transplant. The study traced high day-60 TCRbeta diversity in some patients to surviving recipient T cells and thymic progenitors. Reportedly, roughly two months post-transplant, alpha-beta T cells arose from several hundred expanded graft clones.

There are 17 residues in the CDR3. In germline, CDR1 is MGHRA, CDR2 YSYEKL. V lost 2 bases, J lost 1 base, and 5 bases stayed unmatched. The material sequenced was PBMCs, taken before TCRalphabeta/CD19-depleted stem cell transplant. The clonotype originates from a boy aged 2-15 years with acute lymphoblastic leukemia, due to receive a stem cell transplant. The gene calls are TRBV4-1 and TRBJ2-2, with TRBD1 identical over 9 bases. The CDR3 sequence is CASSQSPGQGNTGELFF. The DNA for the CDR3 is TGCGCCAGCAGCCAATCCCCGGGACAGGGGAACACCGGGGAGCTGTTTTTT.